The clone carrying this T cell receptor beta chain was recorded once. Per germline, CDR1 GTSNPN and CDR2 SVGIG (reference sequence). This CDR3 region has 14 residues. V was clipped by 1 base and J by 7 bases, with 14 bases between them. This sample is part of a study of T cell changes during pregnancy in multiple sclerosis. The protocol was immunoSEQ multiplex PCR, while the TCRdb copy is restricted to in-frame clones and leaves out a portion. The table shows around 48,000 clones, with around 90% occurring only once. The chain has TRBV30 and TRBJ2-4; a weak D match, TRBD2 (6 bases). The sequence was obtained from a female donor with multiple sclerosis, enrolled in a pregnancy study. The sample here was CD4+ T cells from peripheral blood mononuclear cells, taken in the second trimester of pregnancy. The CDR3 region is CAWSGGGKENIQYF. The CDR3 DNA reads TGTGCCTGGAGTGGGGGCGGGAAAGAGAACATTCAGTACTTC.